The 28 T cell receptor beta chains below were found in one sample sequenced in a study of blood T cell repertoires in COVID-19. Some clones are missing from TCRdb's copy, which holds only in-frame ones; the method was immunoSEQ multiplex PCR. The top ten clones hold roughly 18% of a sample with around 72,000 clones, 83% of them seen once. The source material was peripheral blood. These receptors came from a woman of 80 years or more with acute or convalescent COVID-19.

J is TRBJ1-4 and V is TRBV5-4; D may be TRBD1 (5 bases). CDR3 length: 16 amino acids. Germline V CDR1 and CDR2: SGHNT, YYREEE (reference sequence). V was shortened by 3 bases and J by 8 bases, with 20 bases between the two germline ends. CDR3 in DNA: TGTGCCAGCAGCTCGGGGGGGGAGAGGGGTGGAGAAAAACTGTTTTTT. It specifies CASSSGGERGGEKLFF.

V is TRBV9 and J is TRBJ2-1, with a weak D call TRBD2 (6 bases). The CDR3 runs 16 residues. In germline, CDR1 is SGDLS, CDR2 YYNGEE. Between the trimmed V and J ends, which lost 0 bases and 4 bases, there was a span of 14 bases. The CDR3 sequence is CASSVGSGVRYNEQFF. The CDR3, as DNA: TGTGCCAGCAGCGTAGGTTCGGGAGTAAGGTACAATGAGCAGTTCTTC.

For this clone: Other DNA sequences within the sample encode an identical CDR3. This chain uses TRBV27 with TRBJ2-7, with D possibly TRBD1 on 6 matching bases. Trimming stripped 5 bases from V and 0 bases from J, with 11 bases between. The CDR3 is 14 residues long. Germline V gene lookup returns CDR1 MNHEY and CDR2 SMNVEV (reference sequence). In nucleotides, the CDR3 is TGTGCCAGCAGTGGGAACAGGGACTCCTACGAGCAGTACTTC. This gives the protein CASSGNRDSYEQYF.

In DNA, the CDR3 is TGTGCCAGCAGCCCATACCTCGGTGAGCAGTTCTTC. The encoded protein is CASSPYLGEQFF. This chain connects TRBV7-2 to TRBJ2-1, with D unclear. Germline CDR1 SGHTA, CDR2 FQGNSA. This CDR3 has 12 amino acids. Trimming removed 5 bases at V and 9 bases at J, with 11 bases between.

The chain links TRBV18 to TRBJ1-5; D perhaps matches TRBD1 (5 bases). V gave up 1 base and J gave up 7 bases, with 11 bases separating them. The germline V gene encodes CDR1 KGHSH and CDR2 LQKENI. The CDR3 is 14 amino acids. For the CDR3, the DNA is TGTGCCAGCTCACCACTGCCAGGGAACCAGCCCCAGCATTTT. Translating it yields CASSPLPGNQPQHF.

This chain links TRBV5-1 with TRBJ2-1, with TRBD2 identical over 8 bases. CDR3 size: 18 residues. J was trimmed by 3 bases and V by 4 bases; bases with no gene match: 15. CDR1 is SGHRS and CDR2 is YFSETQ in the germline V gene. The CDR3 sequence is CASSPLGRASTLYNEQFF. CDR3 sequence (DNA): TGCGCCAGCAGCCCCCTCGGGAGGGCCTCCACTCTCTACAATGAGCAGTTCTTC. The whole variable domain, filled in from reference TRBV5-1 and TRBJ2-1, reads KAGVTQTPRYLIKTRGQQVTLSCSPISGHRSVSWYQQTPGQGLQFLFEYFSETQRNKGNFPGRFSGRQFSNSRSEMNVSTLELGDSALYLCASSPLGRASTLYNEQFFGPGTRLTVL.

The CDR3 is CASSPLAPGELFF. The CDR3 nucleotides read TGCGCCAGCAGCCCCCTAGCGCCCGGGGAGCTGTTTTTT. The V and J genes are TRBV10-2 and TRBJ2-2; D might be TRBD2 (6 bases). CDR1 is WSHSY, CDR2 SAAADI, per germline. With 6 bases removed from V and 6 bases from J, the gap between germline ends came to 11 bases. This CDR3 spans 13 amino acids.

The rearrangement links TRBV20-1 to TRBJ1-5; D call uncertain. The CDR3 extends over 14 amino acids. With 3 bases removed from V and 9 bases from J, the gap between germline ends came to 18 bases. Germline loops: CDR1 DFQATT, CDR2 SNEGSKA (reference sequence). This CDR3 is CSASAGLAEGPQHF. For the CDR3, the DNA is TGCAGTGCTAGTGCAGGACTCGCCGAGGGGCCCCAGCATTTT.

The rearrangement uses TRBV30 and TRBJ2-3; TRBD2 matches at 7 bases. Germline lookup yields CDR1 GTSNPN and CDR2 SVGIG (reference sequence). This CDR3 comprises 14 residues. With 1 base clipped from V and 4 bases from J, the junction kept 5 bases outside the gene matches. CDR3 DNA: TGTGCCTGGAGTGCCAGCGGGAAGGCAGATACGCAGTATTTT. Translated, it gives CAWSASGKADTQYF.

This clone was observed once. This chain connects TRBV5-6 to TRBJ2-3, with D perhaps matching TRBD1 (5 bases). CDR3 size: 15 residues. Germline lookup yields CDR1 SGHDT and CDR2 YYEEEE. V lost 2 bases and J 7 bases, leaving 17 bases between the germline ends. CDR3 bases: TGTGCCAGCAGCTTACTGGGCCAGGGCGTGAATACGCAGTATTTT. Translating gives CASSLLGQGVNTQYF.

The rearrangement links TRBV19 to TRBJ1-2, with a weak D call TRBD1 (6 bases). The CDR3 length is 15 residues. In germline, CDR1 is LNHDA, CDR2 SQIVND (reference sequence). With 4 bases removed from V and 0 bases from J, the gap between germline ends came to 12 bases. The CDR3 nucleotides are TGTGCCAGTAGTACTAGACAGGTAGCTAACTATGGCTACACCTTC. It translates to CASSTRQVANYGYTF. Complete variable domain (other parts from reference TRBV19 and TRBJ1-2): DGGITQSPKYLFRKEGQNVTLSCEQNLNHDAMYWYRQDPGQGLRLIYYSQIVNDFQKGDIAEGYSVSREKKESFPLTVTSAQKNPTAFYLCASSTRQVANYGYTFGSGTRLTVV.

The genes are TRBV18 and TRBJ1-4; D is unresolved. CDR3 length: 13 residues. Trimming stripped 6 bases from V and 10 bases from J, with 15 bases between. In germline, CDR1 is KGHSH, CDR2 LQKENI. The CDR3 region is CASSPLREAKLFF. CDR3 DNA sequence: TGTGCCAGCTCCCCTTTGCGGGAAGCAAAACTGTTTTTT.

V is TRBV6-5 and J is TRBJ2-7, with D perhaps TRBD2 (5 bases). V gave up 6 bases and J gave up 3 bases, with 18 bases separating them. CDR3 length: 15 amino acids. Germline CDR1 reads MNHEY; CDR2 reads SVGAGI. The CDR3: CASSGLAPTDYEQYF. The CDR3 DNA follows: TGTGCCAGCAGCGGACTCGCTCCCACCGACTACGAGCAGTACTTC.

The CDR3 nucleotides read TGTGCCAGCAGTTATAGGACAACAACTATTAACTATGGCTACACCTTC. This codes for CASSYRTTTINYGYTF. The V and J genes are TRBV27 and TRBJ1-2; the D gene is possibly TRBD1 (5 bases). Looked up from germline, CDR1 is MNHEY and CDR2 is SMNVEV (reference sequence). Trimming removed 4 bases at V and 1 base at J, with 16 bases between. The CDR3 has 16 amino acids.

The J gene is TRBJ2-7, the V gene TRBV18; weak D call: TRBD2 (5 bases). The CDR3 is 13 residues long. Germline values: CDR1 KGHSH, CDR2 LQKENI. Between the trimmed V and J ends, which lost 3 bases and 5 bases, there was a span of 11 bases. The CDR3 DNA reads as TGTGCCAGCTCACCCCGGGGAAAGGACGAGCAGTACTTC. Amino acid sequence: CASSPRGKDEQYF.

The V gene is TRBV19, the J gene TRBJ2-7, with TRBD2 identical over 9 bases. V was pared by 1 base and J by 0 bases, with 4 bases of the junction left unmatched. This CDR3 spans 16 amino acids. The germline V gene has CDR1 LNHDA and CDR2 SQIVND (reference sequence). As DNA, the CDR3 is TGTGCCAGTAGTATAGGACTAGCGGATCGCTCCTACGAGCAGTACTTC. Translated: CASSIGLADRSYEQYF.

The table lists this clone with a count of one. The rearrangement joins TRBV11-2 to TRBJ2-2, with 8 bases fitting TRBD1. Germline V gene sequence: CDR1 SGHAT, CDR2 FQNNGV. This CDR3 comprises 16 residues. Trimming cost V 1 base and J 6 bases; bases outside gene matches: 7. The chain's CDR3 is CASSLGAGGRSGELFF. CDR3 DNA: TGTGCCAGCAGCTTAGGGGCAGGGGGCAGGTCCGGGGAGCTGTTTTTT.

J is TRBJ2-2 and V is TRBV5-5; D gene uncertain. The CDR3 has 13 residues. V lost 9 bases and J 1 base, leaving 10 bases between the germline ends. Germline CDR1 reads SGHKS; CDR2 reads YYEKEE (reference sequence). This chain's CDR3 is CATLEQNTGELFF. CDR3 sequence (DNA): TGTGCCACTCTCGAACAGAACACCGGGGAGCTGTTTTTT.

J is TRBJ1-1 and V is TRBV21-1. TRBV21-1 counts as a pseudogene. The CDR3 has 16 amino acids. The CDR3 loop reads CASSKDDEESATEAFF. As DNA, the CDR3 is TGTGCCAGCAGCAAAGACGATGAGGAGAGTGCTACTGAAGCTTTCTTT.

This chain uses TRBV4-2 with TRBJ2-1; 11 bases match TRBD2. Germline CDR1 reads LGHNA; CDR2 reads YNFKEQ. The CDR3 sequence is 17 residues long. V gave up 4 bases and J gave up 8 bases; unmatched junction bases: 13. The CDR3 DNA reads TGTGCCAGCAGCCCGACGACTAGCGGGACCGGAAGGGATGAGCAGTTCTTC. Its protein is CASSPTTSGTGRDEQFF.

CDR3 coding DNA: TGTGCCAGCAACCCGTCCCGGACACCTCGCAATCAGCCCCAGCATTTT. It codes for CASNPSRTPRNQPQHF. The genes are TRBV7-8 and TRBJ1-5; the D gene is possibly TRBD1 (5 bases). The germline gives CDR1 SGHVS, CDR2 FQNEAQ. The CDR3 is made up of 16 amino acids. Trimming left V 7 bases short and J 2 bases short, with 18 bases between.

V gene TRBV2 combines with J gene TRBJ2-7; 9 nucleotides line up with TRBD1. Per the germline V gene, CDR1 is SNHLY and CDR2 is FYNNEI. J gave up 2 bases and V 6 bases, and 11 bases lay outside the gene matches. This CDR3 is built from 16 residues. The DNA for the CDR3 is TGTGCCAGCAGACAAACCGGGACAGGGATAACCTACGAGCAGTACTTC. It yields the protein CASRQTGTGITYEQYF.

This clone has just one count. DNA of the CDR3: TGTGCCATTACCAAGACTAGCGGGGACGAGCAGTTCTTC. Amino acid sequence: CAITKTSGDEQFF. The J gene is TRBJ2-1, the V gene TRBV10-3; 11 nucleotides line up with TRBD2. The CDR3 is 13 amino acids. The V segment lost 9 bases and the J segment 10 bases; nucleotides outside the gene matches: 8. Germline V lookup: CDR1 ENHRY, CDR2 SYGVKD.

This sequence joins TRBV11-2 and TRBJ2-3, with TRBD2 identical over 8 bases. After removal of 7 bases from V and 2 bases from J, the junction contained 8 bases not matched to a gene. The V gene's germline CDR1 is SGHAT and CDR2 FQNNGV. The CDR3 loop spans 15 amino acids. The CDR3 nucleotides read TGTGCCAGCAACGGACTAGCTCGTGACACAGATACGCAGTATTTT. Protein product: CASNGLARDTDTQYF.

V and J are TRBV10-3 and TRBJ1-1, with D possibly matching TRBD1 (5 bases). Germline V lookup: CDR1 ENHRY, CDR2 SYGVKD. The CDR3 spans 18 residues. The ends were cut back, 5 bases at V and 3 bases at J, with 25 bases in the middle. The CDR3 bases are TGTGCCATCAGTCAAAGTTTAGGGGAGAGCGGGACGCACACTGAAGCTTTCTTT. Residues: CAISQSLGESGTHTEAFF.

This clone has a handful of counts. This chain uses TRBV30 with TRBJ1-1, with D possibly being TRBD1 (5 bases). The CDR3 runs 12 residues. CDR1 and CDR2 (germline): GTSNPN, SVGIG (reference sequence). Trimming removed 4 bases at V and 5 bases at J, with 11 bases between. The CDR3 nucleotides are TGTGCCTGGAAACAGGAAGGGACTGAAGCTTTCTTT. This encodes CAWKQEGTEAFF.

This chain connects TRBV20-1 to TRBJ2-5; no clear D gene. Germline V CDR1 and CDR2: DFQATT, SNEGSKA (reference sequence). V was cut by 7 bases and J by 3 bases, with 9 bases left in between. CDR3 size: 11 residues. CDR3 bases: TGCAGTGTGGAGAGGAAAGAGACCCAGTACTTC. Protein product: CSVERKETQYF.

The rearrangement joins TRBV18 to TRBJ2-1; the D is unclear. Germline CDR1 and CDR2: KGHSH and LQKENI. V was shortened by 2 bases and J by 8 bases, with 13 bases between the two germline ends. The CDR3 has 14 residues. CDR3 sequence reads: CASSPNFIMDEQFF. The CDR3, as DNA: TGTGCCAGCTCACCAAACTTCATAATGGATGAGCAGTTCTTC.